This TCR beta chain comes out of a study of shared clonotypes between healthy human individuals (TCRdb year 2020). Notes on the research overall: The cohort comprised a couple of women and a few men aged 18 to 49 years. The study deeply sequenced blood TCR repertoires of about 5 healthy adults to estimate repertoire size and the extent of clonotype sharing between individuals. For each donor, CD4 naive and CD4 memory were each run on three plates, CD8 naive on two plates, and CD8 memory on one plate. Each donor's leukapheresis produced roughly between about 0.9 and 9.5 billion PBMCs. To increase sequencing depth and limit assay-specific biases, TCR repertoire library preparation and sequencing were carried out by different laboratories using diverse techniques.

Comments on this clone: This receptor's antigen is unknown. Base qualities are not recorded, but no much larger clone differs from it by a single base.

Including the terminal cysteine and phenylalanine, the CDR3 comprises 18 residues. The only DNA kept is the CDR3, 54 bases in frame from the first base. V drops 4 bases and J drops 2 bases, leaving 20 bases in between. Using the deep immunoSEQ assay, multiplex PCR amplified TCR CDR3 regions from genomic DNA. Extracted genomic DNA from each cell subset was spread evenly across all wells of several immunoSEQ 96-well plates, with each plate serving as a replicate. Each replicate PCR for sorted subsets received roughly 0.2 ug genomic DNA, equal to around 32,000 T cell genomes. Purified libraries were measured with a Qubit 3.0 fluorometer, size-checked on a Bioanalyzer 2100, and measured again with the KAPA Library Quantification kit. Every immunoSEQ 96-well plate was sequenced on a dedicated single-read 150-cycle Illumina NextSeq 550 flow cell. Turning to the authors' computational methods: Because the immunoSEQ output included only junctional sequences and no quality scores, the filtering could not be the same as the filtering used for full-length reads. To assign V/J genes and CDR3, sequences were annotated using PyIR, a Python wrapper for IgBLAST v1.9, with IMGT germline references. Reads were removed for weak V/J assignments (E-value above 1e-6), missing CDR3, stop codons, out-of-frame junctions, or ambiguous translated residues. V3J clonotypes were defined as sequences sharing the same inferred V gene, J gene, and CDR3 amino acid sequence. Percentage overlap between repertoires was computed as shared unique clonotypes divided by the size of the smaller repertoire. RTK rarefaction, the Chao1 estimator, and Recon v2.1 estimates of unobserved clonotypes were used to assess repertoire richness. For all TCRbeta clonotypes obtained by the gDNA method from a few donors, generation probabilities were computed with OLGA. The table comes from immuneACCESS by way of TCRdb, which keeps in-frame sequences with V and J called. Part of the clones is missing from these tables; in studies checked, under half for an unresolved V gene and the rest for unknown reasons. The V and J calls and clone size are taken from that table; D and trimming were inferred from the DNA. For this sample there are hundreds of thousands of clones; roughly 96% appear just once. In total, the top ten clones hold roughly 0.12% of the sample.

The paper as a whole reports these results and caveats: Based on pairwise subsampling, the degree of clonotype sharing among donors was expected to be affected by sequencing depth. The small number of donors limited the genetic and exposure-history diversity represented. Sampling was restricted to blood, and TCR repertoires in tissue are likely to differ from TCR repertoires in blood. When a few donors were compared, the shared fraction of clonotypes was about 5% for naive CD4, more than 3% for naive CD8, 2.3% for memory CD4, and 0.35% to 0.4% for memory CD8. Higher generation probabilities were observed for clonotypes shared by all four sorted-subset donors than for non-shared clonotypes. Naive subsets generally had larger estimated clonotype richness than memory subsets. Even with the large sequencing depth, rarefaction of the sorted-subset datasets indicated that sequencing was incomplete.

CD8 naive samples were CD45RO-negative cells positively selected for CCR7, giving a CD45RA+CCR7+ population that excluded TemRA cells. The donors were healthy, HIV-negative adults who had no recently reported acute infections or vaccinations. Every donor was a Caucasian adult residing in Nashville, Tennessee, USA. Blood was obtained by leukapheresis, after which PBMCs were separated by Ficoll-Histopaque density gradient centrifugation and cryopreserved in liquid nitrogen vapor phase. Analytical flow cytometry was used to check the purity and quantity of every magnetically sorted T cell population. Genomic DNA was isolated from each sorted fraction and quantified by UV absorbance on a Nanodrop 2000c.

The sample consisted of naive CD8+ T cells sorted from blood. The sample's cell subset or site label, in plain terms: CD45RA+CCR7+. This sequence originates from a woman in her thirties in good health. The chain uses TRBV23-1 and TRBJ2-2; D gene: possibly TRBD1, on 7 matching bases. TRBV23-1 is an ORF, and what it does is uncertain. The CDR3 protein sequence reads: CASSPSGGWGINTGELFF. The DNA sequence is as follows: TGCGCCAGCAGTCCTTCAGGGGGGTGGGGCATTAACACCGGGGAGCTGTTTTTT.